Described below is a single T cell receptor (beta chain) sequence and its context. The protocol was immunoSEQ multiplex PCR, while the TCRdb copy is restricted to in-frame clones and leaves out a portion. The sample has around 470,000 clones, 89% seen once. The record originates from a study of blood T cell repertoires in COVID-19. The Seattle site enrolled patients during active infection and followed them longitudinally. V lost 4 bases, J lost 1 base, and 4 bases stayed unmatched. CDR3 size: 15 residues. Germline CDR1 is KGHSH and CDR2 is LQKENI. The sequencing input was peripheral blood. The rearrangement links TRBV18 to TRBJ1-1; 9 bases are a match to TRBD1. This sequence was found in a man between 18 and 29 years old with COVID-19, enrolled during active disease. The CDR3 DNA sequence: TGTGCCAGCTCACTCGCGACAGGGGGGAACACTGAAGCTTTCTTT. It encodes CASSLATGGNTEAFF.